The rows below give T cell receptor beta chains drawn from one sample of a study of early T cells in non-severe SARS-CoV-2 infection. TCRdb reprocessed the 5' RACE reads with MiXCR, giving one entry per CDR3 protein. This sample yields approximately 100,000 distinct CDR3 sequences, of which approximately 10% are seen a single time; approximately 5.4% belongs to the top ten. The sample consisted of whole blood. The source is an adult who was a healthcare worker with PCR-confirmed SARS-CoV-2 infection or an uninfected control (not recorded which). The conserved cysteine and the conserved F or W are not part of the CDR3 here. Each record gives: CDR3 protein, CDR3 length, V gene, J gene.

CDR3aa: ASSTPDRTEAF
len: 11
v_gene: TRBV12-3/TRBV12-4
j_gene: TRBJ1-1

CDR3aa: ASSLLAGNSKTQY
len: 13
v_gene: TRBV5-1
j_gene: TRBJ2-5

CDR3aa: ASSSGLRNEKLF
len: 12
v_gene: TRBV6-1
j_gene: TRBJ1-4

CDR3aa: ASSTSFRSGANVLT
len: 14
v_gene: TRBV7-9
j_gene: TRBJ2-6

CDR3aa: ASLRGDNFQPQH
len: 12
v_gene: TRBV28
j_gene: TRBJ1-5

CDR3aa: ASSISSSYNEQF
len: 12
v_gene: TRBV7-9
j_gene: TRBJ2-1

CDR3aa: ASSPTTGRESEAF
len: 13
v_gene: TRBV18
j_gene: TRBJ1-1

CDR3aa: ASSEQGIGYEQY
len: 12
v_gene: TRBV2
j_gene: TRBJ2-7

CDR3aa: SVEDRDYEQY
len: 10
v_gene: TRBV29-1
j_gene: TRBJ2-7

CDR3aa: ASSPRQGTTDTQY
len: 13
v_gene: TRBV3-1
j_gene: TRBJ2-3

CDR3aa: ASSPEGLVLTQQY
len: 13
v_gene: TRBV5-4
j_gene: TRBJ2-7

CDR3aa: ASTTGSTGELF
len: 11
v_gene: TRBV28
j_gene: TRBJ2-2

CDR3aa: ASCPDRNTEAF
len: 11
v_gene: TRBV18
j_gene: TRBJ1-1

CDR3aa: SVEGSPGNTQY
len: 11
v_gene: TRBV29-1
j_gene: TRBJ2-3

CDR3aa: SVETGTGSLNEQF
len: 13
v_gene: TRBV29-1
j_gene: TRBJ2-1

CDR3aa: ASSLASVLNTEAF
len: 13
v_gene: TRBV7-6
j_gene: TRBJ1-1

CDR3aa: ASSRQPGLDTDTQY
len: 14
v_gene: TRBV4-1
j_gene: TRBJ2-3

CDR3aa: ASKYGGTAPYGYT
len: 13
v_gene: TRBV6-1
j_gene: TRBJ1-2

CDR3aa: ASSLAARFEQY
len: 11
v_gene: TRBV5-6
j_gene: TRBJ2-7

CDR3aa: ASSLEQGVINSPLH
len: 14
v_gene: TRBV5-1
j_gene: TRBJ1-6

CDR3aa: ASSKSTGELF
len: 10
v_gene: TRBV6-5
j_gene: TRBJ2-2

CDR3aa: SARDLRQNLYNEQF
len: 14
v_gene: TRBV20-1
j_gene: TRBJ2-1

CDR3aa: ASSLARTALYT
len: 11
v_gene: TRBV7-9
j_gene: TRBJ1-2

CDR3aa: ASSSQGYSNQPQH
len: 13
v_gene: TRBV7-2
j_gene: TRBJ1-5

CDR3aa: AWSVPRRAYGNEQY
len: 14
v_gene: TRBV30
j_gene: TRBJ2-7

CDR3aa: ASSVSGQADYEQY
len: 13
v_gene: TRBV6-1
j_gene: TRBJ2-7

CDR3aa: ASSQVAQEQY
len: 10
v_gene: TRBV4-1
j_gene: TRBJ2-7

CDR3aa: SVEVWDYRGYT
len: 11
v_gene: TRBV29-1
j_gene: TRBJ1-2

CDR3aa: ASSYSPGNTEAF
len: 12
v_gene: TRBV6-5
j_gene: TRBJ1-1

CDR3aa: ASSLTTGYNEQF
len: 12
v_gene: TRBV27
j_gene: TRBJ2-1

CDR3aa: ASSQRTGRETDTQY
len: 14
v_gene: TRBV11-2
j_gene: TRBJ2-3

CDR3aa: ASSLGGTDTQY
len: 11
v_gene: TRBV7-2
j_gene: TRBJ2-3

CDR3aa: ASRASGRGVEQF
len: 12
v_gene: TRBV12-3/TRBV12-4
j_gene: TRBJ2-1

CDR3aa: ASSPYGVSSYNEQF
len: 14
v_gene: TRBV6-6
j_gene: TRBJ2-1

CDR3aa: SAAGQLAGEAF
len: 11
v_gene: TRBV20-1
j_gene: TRBJ1-1

CDR3aa: ASSWITGTSGEETQY
len: 15
v_gene: TRBV5-1
j_gene: TRBJ2-5

CDR3aa: ASSYQLEQETQY
len: 12
v_gene: TRBV6-6
j_gene: TRBJ2-5

CDR3aa: ASSPFGGIATQETQY
len: 15
v_gene: TRBV4-2
j_gene: TRBJ2-5

CDR3aa: ASRPLAGAHQETQY
len: 14
v_gene: TRBV7-2
j_gene: TRBJ2-5

CDR3aa: ASSPRDFSIDYEQY
len: 14
v_gene: TRBV27
j_gene: TRBJ2-7

CDR3aa: ASSLAGGPSGNTIY
len: 14
v_gene: TRBV18
j_gene: TRBJ1-3

CDR3aa: ASRAGLAGGPDNEQF
len: 15
v_gene: TRBV9
j_gene: TRBJ2-1

CDR3aa: ASSSLGGSYNEQF
len: 13
v_gene: TRBV7-2
j_gene: TRBJ2-1

CDR3aa: SVSQGPDTQY
len: 10
v_gene: TRBV29-1
j_gene: TRBJ2-3

CDR3aa: ASSPDRGGSMSTQY
len: 14
v_gene: TRBV6-1
j_gene: TRBJ2-3

CDR3aa: VSSSPGLAGHEQY
len: 13
v_gene: TRBV5-4
j_gene: TRBJ2-7

CDR3aa: SALAGSTGELF
len: 11
v_gene: TRBV20-1
j_gene: TRBJ2-2

CDR3aa: TSSGDNRNQPQH
len: 12
v_gene: TRBV9
j_gene: TRBJ1-5

CDR3aa: SGLGQNTGELF
len: 11
v_gene: TRBV29-1
j_gene: TRBJ2-2